The clone carrying this T cell receptor (beta chain) has only a few counts. The antigen is unknown. The data originate from a study of Graves' ophthalmopathy and Graves' hyperthyroidism. Points from the study as a whole: A 13-signature model separated ophthalmopathy from stable hyperthyroidism, reaching less than 90% sensitivity and 75% to 83% specificity cross-validated.

The CDR3 is made up of 16 amino acids. With 5 bases clipped from V and 8 bases from J, the junction kept 13 bases outside the gene matches. CDR1 is SGHTA and CDR2 is FQGNSA in the germline V gene. RNA transcripts yielded amplified TCR beta CDR3 regions. HTBI primers primed a first-round RT-PCR, and a second-round multiplex PCR followed. TCRdb re-analysed the multiplex PCR reads in MiXCR, keeping a single row per CDR3 protein. The table has about 400,000 distinct CDR3 sequences, 15% seen once. Sequencing used peripheral blood. The chain joins TRBV7-2 to TRBJ2-5, with 11 bases lining up with TRBD2. This clonotype was obtained from a woman aged 18-29 years with stable Graves' hyperthyroidism. The CDR3 nucleotides are TGTGCCAGCAGCGCTGGGACTAGCGGCCCCAGGGGAACCCAGTACTTC. It yields the protein CASSAGTSGPRGTQYF.